Listed below are T cell receptor beta chains from one sample, sequenced in a study of lymphopenia after photon versus proton radiotherapy. The method was immunoSEQ multiplex PCR; TCRdb's version includes in-frame clones alone and lacks a portion of them. Found here are about 37,000 clones, 85% of them singletons; the top ten hold approximately 3%. The material sequenced was peripheral blood, taken from a patient treated with photon-based radiotherapy. Receptors were obtained from a man between 45 and 60 years old with gastric cancer. CDR3s include the opening cysteine and the closing phenylalanine or tryptophan. D genes are given only for firm matches. Where a row states a size, it is once, few, many or the class of an expanded clone; other rows omit it.

j_call d_call clone_size v_call cdr3_nt cdr3_aa
TRBJ1-1 . . TRBV5-5 TGTGCCAGCAGCTTGGGGGTCTGGGGGCTTGATGACACTGAAGCTTTCTTT CASSLGVWGLDDTEAFF
TRBJ1-5 . . TRBV6-1 TGTGCCAGCACGTCTGGAAACTTCCCGGGTCAGCCCCAGCATTTT CASTSGNFPGQPQHF
TRBJ1-1 . . TRBV2 TGTGCCAGCAGGATACCCCGGGACTTAGAAGCTTTCTTT CASRIPRDLEAFF
TRBJ2-7 . . TRBV30 TGTGCCTGGAGTGGATTTGGCTACGAGCAGTACTTC CAWSGFGYEQYF
TRBJ2-1 . . TRBV6-6 TGTGCCAGCAGTCAAGAGGGTTCTAAGCCCACGCAGTTCTTC CASSQEGSKPTQFF
TRBJ2-1 . . TRBV28 TGTGCCAGCAGTTTTATCAGGGAGGACAATGAGCAGTTCTTC CASSFIREDNEQFF
TRBJ1-1 . . TRBV7-9 TGTGCCAGCAGCTTATCGTATCGGGGGGACGCTGAAGCTTTCTTT CASSLSYRGDAEAFF
TRBJ2-1 . . TRBV21-1 TGTGCCAGCAGCAAAGATGGCTTAAGGGCGGGAGTGGAGAAAAATAGGAATGAGCAGTTCTTC CASSKDGLRAGVEKNRNEQFF
TRBJ2-7 TRBD2 once TRBV10-2 TGCGCCAGCAGTGATCTAGCGGAGGGGTCCTACGAGCAGTACTTC CASSDLAEGSYEQYF
TRBJ2-5 . . TRBV5-5 TGTGCCAGCAGCACAAGACAGGTTCAAGAGACCCAGTACTTC CASSTRQVQETQYF
TRBJ1-4 . . TRBV28 TGTGCCAGCAGTTTATCGGTGAGGGGCATCGAAAAACTGTTTTTT CASSLSVRGIEKLFF
TRBJ2-7 . . TRBV28 TGTGCCAGCAGTTTGCAGCGGACCTCCTACGAGCAGTACTTC CASSLQRTSYEQYF
TRBJ1-5 TRBD1 . TRBV27 TGTGCCAGCAGTTTATGGCCCGGGACAGGGGGTCAGCCCCAGCATTTT CASSLWPGTGGQPQHF
TRBJ1-5 . . TRBV7-8 TGTGCCAGCAGCTTAAAGGCCAGGATCCTCGATAGCAATCAGCCCCAGCATTTT CASSLKARILDSNQPQHF
TRBJ2-2 TRBD1 few TRBV6-4 TGTGCCAGCAGTGACTCGGGACAGGGGACCACCGGGGAGCTGTTTTTT CASSDSGQGTTGELFF
TRBJ2-3 . . TRBV4-3 TGCGCCAGCAGCCAAGATGACTCGATCACAGATACGCAGTATTTT CASSQDDSITDTQYF
TRBJ2-1 . . TRBV21-1 TGTGCCAGCAGCAATACAACTAGCGGAATTCCCTACAATGAGCAGTTCTTC CASSNTTSGIPYNEQFF
TRBJ2-7 . . TRBV19 TGTGCCAGTAGTTCATTCGGACAGTCAGCCTCCTACGAGCAGTACTTC CASSSFGQSASYEQYF
TRBJ1-5 . . TRBV7-8 TGTGCCAGCAGTCCCAGGCTTTATAGCAATCAGCCCCAGCATTTT CASSPRLYSNQPQHF
TRBJ2-4 . . TRBV11-1 TGTGCCAGCAGCTTAGGCGAGGGAGAGGTAAACATTCAGTACTTC CASSLGEGEVNIQYF
TRBJ1-4 . . TRBV5-1 TGCGCCAGCAGCTTGGGGACCTCTGCAACTAATGAAAAACTGTTTTTT CASSLGTSATNEKLFF
TRBJ2-2 . . TRBV19 TGTGCCAGTAAAGGGCCGAACACCGGGGAGCTGTTTTTT CASKGPNTGELFF
TRBJ2-5 TRBD2 . TRBV6-1 TGTGCCAGCAGTGGGAATAGCGGGAGAGTGGAGACCCAGTACTTC CASSGNSGRVETQYF
TRBJ2-3 . . TRBV13 TGTGCCAGCAGCCGAAACCACGTAGCCACAAGCACAGATACGCAGTATTTT CASSRNHVATSTDTQYF